The rows below give T cell receptor beta chains drawn from one sample of a study of tumor-infiltrating lymphocytes in oesophageal squamous cell carcinoma. TCRdb passed the PCR reads through MiXCR, listing each CDR3 protein once. The table has about 12,000 distinct CDR3 sequences, 52% seen once. The specimen sequenced was esophageal tumor tissue. The source is a female donor with esophageal squamous cell carcinoma. Both conserved end residues are part of each CDR3. Each record gives: D gene, V gene, J gene, clone size, CDR3 protein, CDR3 DNA. A D gene is named only where the DNA matches it firmly. A row's size may be missing; if present it is once, few, many or a size class.

>-|TRBV7-3|TRBJ2-3|-
CASSLGGRTGEKLYF
TGTGCCAGCAGCTTAGGGGGACGGACGGGTGAAAAACTGTATTTT
>TRBD2|TRBV6-6|TRBJ2-3|-
CASSPRLAGGTDTQYF
TGTGCCAGCAGTCCCCGACTAGCGGGAGGCACAGATACGCAGTATTTT
>-|TRBV3-1|TRBJ2-1|-
CASGYLGLLGEQFF
TGTGCCAGCGGGTACCTAGGACTCTTGGGGGAGCAGTTCTTC
>TRBD1|TRBV7-6|TRBJ1-1|-
CASSLAQGGTEAFF
TGTGCCAGCAGCTTAGCTCAGGGGGGAACTGAAGCTTTCTTT
>-|TRBV5-6|TRBJ2-7|many
CASSLGGDSYEQYF
TGTGCCAGCAGCTTAGGTGGGGACTCCTACGAGCAGTACTTC
>TRBD2|TRBV11-3|TRBJ2-5|-
CASSPGTSGTVGETQYF
TGTGCCAGCAGCCCAGGGACTAGCGGGACCGTGGGAGAGACCCAGTACTTC
>TRBD1|TRBV11-1|TRBJ1-1|-
CASSWRTGGTEAFF
TGTGCCAGCAGCTGGAGGACAGGGGGGACTGAAGCTTTCTTT
>-|TRBV28|TRBJ2-7|many
CASRNPAYEQYF
TGTGCCAGCCGTAACCCGGCCTACGAGCAGTACTTC
>-|TRBV7-9|TRBJ2-3|few
CASSLFRGFTDTQYF
TGTGCCAGCAGCCTCTTTCGGGGCTTCACAGATACGCAGTATTTT
>TRBD2|TRBV7-3|TRBJ2-1|-
CASSPTSGANEQFF
TGTGCCAGCAGCCCGACTAGCGGGGCCAATGAGCAGTTCTTC
>TRBD2|TRBV28|TRBJ2-3|once
CASTKRGRYADTQYF
TGTGCCAGCACTAAACGCGGGAGGTACGCAGATACGCAGTATTTT
>-|TRBV7-2|TRBJ2-7|once
CASSLVGGTRYEQYF
TGTGCCAGCAGCTTAGTCGGCGGAACTCGGTACGAGCAGTACTTC
>TRBD2|TRBV7-2|TRBJ2-7|-
CASSLDASDRGSEQYF
TGTGCCAGCAGCTTAGACGCCTCGGATCGCGGGAGCGAGCAGTACTTC
>-|TRBV7-3|TRBJ2-3|few
CASSSLLTDTQYF
TGTGCCAGCAGCTCTCTTCTCACAGATACGCAGTATTTT
>-|TRBV28|TRBJ2-3|few
CASTSRDTQYF
TGTGCCAGCACAAGCAGGGATACGCAGTATTTT
>-|TRBV12-3/TRBV12-4|TRBJ2-3|many
CASSLQGRSTDTQYF
TGTGCCAGCAGTTTACAGGGGAGGAGCACAGATACGCAGTATTTT
>TRBD2|TRBV7-6|TRBJ2-5|once
CASSFRGTSGSQETQYF
TGTGCCAGCAGCTTTAGGGGGACTAGCGGGAGCCAAGAGACCCAGTACTTC
>TRBD1|TRBV12-3/TRBV12-4|TRBJ2-7|medium-sized
CASSSSTGDYEQYF
TGTGCCAGCAGTTCCTCGACAGGGGACTACGAGCAGTACTTC
>TRBD2|TRBV7-2|TRBJ2-5|-
CASSLVRGGRARTQYF
TGTGCCAGCAGCTTAGTTCGGGGGGGCCGGGCGAGGACCCAGTACTTC
>-|TRBV7-6|TRBJ2-5|-
CASSPRDLRAQETQYF
TGTGCCAGCAGCCCTCGGGACCTCCGGGCACAAGAGACCCAGTACTTC
>TRBD2|TRBV7-2|TRBJ2-3|-
CASSAGLAGAPGVDTQYF
TGTGCCAGCAGCGCGGGACTAGCGGGAGCCCCAGGGGTAGATACGCAGTATTTT
>-|TRBV7-2|TRBJ2-2|-
CASSLQLTGELFF
TGTGCCAGCAGCTTGCAACTTACCGGGGAGCTGTTTTTT